The 18 T cell receptor beta chains in this list originate from one sample, sequenced in a study of resident and recirculating memory T cells in vitiligo. TCRdb keeps only in-frame clones here, not all; method: immunoSEQ multiplex PCR. The sample contains tens of thousands of clones, approximately 90% of which appear only once. The sequenced sample was blood. Receptors were obtained from a male donor with vitiligo.

CDR3 residues: CSVGTGTGRKLFF. As DNA, the CDR3 is TGCAGCGTTGGCACCGGGACAGGGCGGAAACTGTTTTTT. The chain joins TRBV29-1 to TRBJ1-4, with 9 bases that match TRBD1. This CDR3 contains 13 residues. CDR1 SQVTM and CDR2 ANQGSEA come from the germline V gene. J was trimmed by 11 bases and V by 4 bases; bases with no gene match: 8.

This rearrangement joins TRBV27 to TRBJ1-2; weak D call: TRBD1 (6 bases). The germline V and J ends were trimmed by 5 bases and 4 bases, with 14 bases remaining between them. The CDR3 loop spans 14 amino acids. Germline loops: CDR1 MNHEY, CDR2 SMNVEV (reference sequence). DNA of the CDR3: TGTGCCAGCAGTCCTACAGGGAATAGCTATGGCTACACCTTC. It encodes CASSPTGNSYGYTF.

This sequence joins TRBV10-3 and TRBJ1-3, with D maybe TRBD1 (5 bases). The CDR3 has 16 residues. The germline CDR1 and CDR2 sequences are ENHRY and SYGVKD. Trimming took off 5 bases at V and 0 bases at J, with 14 bases between the two ends. CDR3 nucleotides: TGTGCCATCAGTTTAGACAGACTCAACTCTGGAAACACCATATATTTT. It yields the protein CAISLDRLNSGNTIYF.

This clone was counted once. CDR3 in amino acids: CASSLVRTGVKGEQFF. The CDR3 DNA is TGTGCCAGCAGTTTAGTTAGGACAGGGGTTAAGGGTGAGCAGTTCTTC. The J gene is TRBJ2-1, the V gene TRBV28; 9 bases map to TRBD1. This CDR3 has 16 residues. Germline V gives CDR1 MDHEN, CDR2 SYDVKM. The V and J ends lost 2 bases and 9 bases, in that order; junction bases with no gene match: 11.

This chain connects TRBV27 to TRBJ1-4, with unresolved D. The CDR3 contains 14 residues. V was cut by 8 bases and J by 3 bases, with 13 bases left in between. CDR1 is MNHEY and CDR2 is SMNVEV in the germline V gene (reference sequence). This CDR3 reads CASGYTLANEKLFF. The DNA for the CDR3 is TGTGCCAGCGGATACACGCTAGCTAATGAAAAACTGTTTTTT.

This clone appeared a few times. The CDR3 coding sequence is TGTGCCAGCGGCCGGGGCTCTGGAAACACCATATATTTT. Residues: CASGRGSGNTIYF. The chain carries TRBV7-3 and TRBJ1-3, with D uncertain. The CDR3 spans 13 residues. Trimming took off 8 bases at V and 0 bases at J, with 8 bases between the two ends. CDR1 SGHTA and CDR2 FQGTGA come from the germline V gene.

V gene TRBV6-5 combines with J gene TRBJ1-2, with 9 bases fitting TRBD1. Looked up from germline, CDR1 is MNHEY and CDR2 is SVGAGI. The CDR3 totals 15 residues. With 2 bases clipped from V and 4 bases from J, the junction kept 5 bases outside the gene matches. Here the CDR3 reads CASSYPGQGPYGYTF. The CDR3 DNA reads as TGTGCCAGCAGTTACCCGGGACAGGGCCCCTATGGCTACACCTTC.

V is TRBV6-5 and J is TRBJ2-7; a weak D match, TRBD2 (5 bases). Germline CDR1 is MNHEY and CDR2 is SVGAGI. Trimming left V 6 bases short and J 6 bases short, with 9 bases between. This CDR3 region has 11 residues. Here the CDR3 DNA reads TGTGCCAGCAGGGAACTAGTCGAGCAGTACTTC. It encodes CASRELVEQYF.

V gene TRBV25-1 combines with J gene TRBJ1-2; 8 bases match TRBD1. This CDR3 is 14 amino acids long. J gave up 4 bases and V 0 bases, and 1 base lay outside the gene matches. Germline assignment: CDR1 MGHDK and CDR2 SYGVNS. CDR3 nucleotides: TGTGCCAGCAGTGAATACACAGGGGGCTATGGCTACACCTTC. Residues: CASSEYTGGYGYTF.

This clone was seen once. The gene calls are TRBV10-3 and TRBJ2-7; tentative D call: TRBD1 (6 bases). Trimming left V 4 bases short and J 4 bases short, with 20 bases between. Per germline, CDR1 ENHRY and CDR2 SYGVKD. The CDR3 totals 16 residues. The CDR3 DNA is TGTGCCATCAGTGTAGGAGGCAGGGGCGCTCAGTACGAGCAGTACTTC. This translates into CAISVGGRGAQYEQYF.

The chain is built from TRBV7-7 and TRBJ2-2; D uncertain. V was shortened by 5 bases and J by 5 bases, with 6 bases between the two germline ends. The CDR3 runs to 12 residues. Germline CDR1 reads SSHAT; CDR2 reads FNYEAQ (reference sequence). CDR3: CASSLNTGELFF. The CDR3 DNA reads as TGTGCCAGCAGCCTAAATACCGGGGAGCTGTTTTTT.

The chain is built from TRBV6-5 and TRBJ1-6; maybe TRBD1 (5 bases). Germline V gene data show CDR1 as MNHEY and CDR2 as SVGAGI. The CDR3 totals 14 residues. V was trimmed by 5 bases and J by 13 bases, leaving 18 bases between them. The CDR3 DNA reads TGTGCCAGCAGTCCCGGGAGGGGTGTAGCTCCCCTCCACTTT. This codes for CASSPGRGVAPLHF.

The V and J genes are TRBV11-1 and TRBJ2-1; D remains unclear. Germline V gives CDR1 SGHAT, CDR2 FQDESV (reference sequence). V was trimmed by 2 bases and J by 6 bases, leaving 8 bases between them. The CDR3 runs to 13 residues. DNA for the CDR3: TGTGCCAGCAGCTTATCCGCGCTCAATGAGCAGTTCTTC. As protein: CASSLSALNEQFF.

The V call is TRBV29-1, the J call TRBJ2-1, with 12 bases that match TRBD2. The CDR3 spans 15 residues. After removal of 2 bases from V and 4 bases from J, the junction contained 3 bases not matched to a gene. Germline CDR1 reads SQVTM; CDR2 reads ANQGSEA. CDR3 coding DNA: TGCAGCGTTGAAAGGACTAGCGGGGTTTACAATGAGCAGTTCTTC. Translating gives CSVERTSGVYNEQFF.

This chain joins TRBV28 and TRBJ1-1; D unclear. CDR1 and CDR2 from the germline V gene are MDHEN and SYDVKM. The CDR3 loop spans 14 amino acids. Between the trimmed V and J ends, which lost 7 bases and 4 bases, there was a span of 16 bases. CDR3 nucleotide sequence: TGTGCCAGCATCTATTCGGGGATAACCACTGAAGCTTTCTTT. Its translation: CASIYSGITTEAFF.

The chain carries TRBV11-3 and TRBJ1-2; D gene uncertain. From germline, CDR1 is SGHNT and CDR2 YENEEA. Trimming took off 2 bases at V and 8 bases at J, with 15 bases between the two ends. There are 14 residues in the CDR3. The CDR3 here is CASSLRGEGWGYTF. The CDR3 region has the DNA TGTGCCAGCAGCTTAAGAGGTGAGGGCTGGGGCTACACCTTC. The full variable domain, rest sourced from reference TRBV11-3 and TRBJ1-2, is EAGVVQSPRYKIIEKKQPVAFWCNPISGHNTLYWYLQNLGQGPELLIRYENEEAVDDSQLPKDRFSAERLKGVDSTLKIQPAELGDSAVYLCASSLRGEGWGYTFGSGTRLTVV.

In regard to this clone: This same CDR3 is encoded by further DNA sequences in the sample. CDR3 sequence: CASTGTGATGELFF. The CDR3 DNA follows: TGTGCCAGCACCGGGACAGGGGCCACCGGGGAGCTGTTTTTT. V and J are TRBV2 and TRBJ2-2, with 10 bases that match TRBD1. This CDR3 has 14 residues. Germline V gene lookup returns CDR1 SNHLY and CDR2 FYNNEI. J lost 4 bases, V lost 7 bases, and 3 bases had no gene match.

The CDR3: CAWSAGNYGYTF. The CDR3 bases are TGTGCCTGGAGTGCAGGCAACTATGGCTACACCTTC. The V and J genes are TRBV30 and TRBJ1-2, with D unclear. CDR3 length: 12 amino acids. The germline V gene encodes CDR1 GTSNPN and CDR2 SVGIG (reference sequence). Trimming left V 1 base short and J 2 bases short, with 5 bases between. Together with reference TRBV30 and TRBJ1-2, the CDR3 gives the full variable domain: SQTIHQWPATLVQPVGSPLSLECTVEGTSNPNLYWYRQAAGRGLQLLFYSVGIGQISSEVPQNLSASRPQDRQFILSSKKLLLSDSGFYLCAWSAGNYGYTFGSGTRLTVV.